A single sample is the source of the 31 T cell receptor beta chains below, sequenced in a study of blood T cell repertoires in COVID-19. Data came from immunoSEQ multiplex PCR; TCRdb stores just in-frame clones and leaves some out. The table lists some 20,000 clones, roughly 78% of them singletons, with roughly three fifths in the top ten. The specimen sequenced was peripheral blood. These receptors came from an elderly man with acute or convalescent COVID-19.

CDR3 coding DNA: TGCGCCAGCAGCCCCACGGGCAGGGGGAACACTGAAGCTTTCTTT. Encoded protein: CASSPTGRGNTEAFF. The genes are TRBV5-1 and TRBJ1-1, with a weak D call TRBD1 (6 bases). Deletions cut 4 bases from V and 1 base from J, with 14 bases between. The CDR3 is 15 residues long. Germline loops: CDR1 SGHRS, CDR2 YFSETQ.

V gene TRBV7-2 combines with J gene TRBJ2-7; TRBD2 is a possible D gene (6 bases). Trimming left V 2 bases short and J 4 bases short, with 18 bases between. The CDR3 loop spans 16 amino acids. Germline values: CDR1 SGHTA, CDR2 FQGNSA. This CDR3 is CASSLTAWRVGYEQYF. Here the CDR3 DNA reads TGTGCCAGCAGCTTAACAGCGTGGAGGGTGGGGTACGAGCAGTACTTC.

V and J are TRBV6-2 or TRBV6-3 and TRBJ2-3; D is uncertain. The CDR3 covers 15 residues. Looked up from germline, CDR1 is MNHEY and CDR2 is SVGEGT. Trimming left V 5 bases short and J 0 bases short, with 12 bases between. The CDR3 is CASSPSRSSTDTQYF. The CDR3 nucleotides read TGTGCCAGCAGTCCCTCTAGATCTAGCACAGATACGCAGTATTTT.

A single count supports this clone. This chain uses TRBV30 with TRBJ1-3; D uncertain. Trimming left V 0 bases short and J 0 bases short, with 18 bases between. The CDR3 extends over 18 amino acids. Germline V lookup: CDR1 GTSNPN, CDR2 SVGIG (reference sequence). The CDR3 region has the DNA TGTGCCTGGAGTGTAACCCGCGCGGGCCTGAGCTCTGGAAACACCATATATTTT. This sequence encodes CAWSVTRAGLSSGNTIYF.

The rearrangement uses TRBV6-2 or TRBV6-3 and TRBJ2-1, with 10 bases fitting TRBD2. V shed 4 bases, J shed 3 bases, and the junction held 9 bases outside the gene matches. The CDR3 covers 17 residues. Germline V gene lookup returns CDR1 MNHEY and CDR2 SVGEGT. CDR3 DNA sequence: TGTGCCAGCAGTTCCTCACCTAGCGGGAGTGACTACAATGAGCAGTTCTTC. Protein sequence: CASSSSPSGSDYNEQFF.

The chain recombines TRBV21-1 with TRBJ2-1; the table's TRBD2 call for D was not verified on the DNA. TRBV21-1 is a pseudogene locus. The CDR3 loop spans 15 amino acids. The CDR3 DNA sequence: TGTGCCCAGCGGGAGGCCTCGAGCTCCTACAATGAGCAGTTCTTC. The encoded protein is CAQREASSSYNEQFF.

The chain combines TRBV5-1 with TRBJ2-5; maybe TRBD1 (6 bases). This CDR3 region has 15 residues. V was trimmed by 0 bases and J by 2 bases, leaving 11 bases between them. CDR1 and CDR2 from the germline V gene are SGHRS and YFSETQ. As DNA, the CDR3 is TGCGCCAGCAGCTTGGTTAGCAGGGGACAAGAGACCCAGTACTTC. It specifies CASSLVSRGQETQYF.

V gene TRBV9 combines with J gene TRBJ2-3; 13 bases align to TRBD2. This CDR3 contains 17 residues. V lost 3 bases and J lost 6; bases outside the gene matches: 10. Germline CDR1 and CDR2: SGDLS and YYNGEE. CDR3 loop: CASSATSGRARRDTQYF. The CDR3 DNA sequence: TGTGCCAGCAGCGCCACTAGCGGGAGGGCCCGGAGGGATACGCAGTATTTT.

The J gene is TRBJ2-3, the V gene TRBV19; 14 positions match TRBD2. This CDR3 comprises 17 residues. The V segment lost 9 bases and the J segment 4 bases; nucleotides outside the gene matches: 12. Germline V gives CDR1 LNHDA, CDR2 SQIVND (reference sequence). Here the CDR3 reads CASRLAGGPNSADTQYF. DNA of the CDR3: TGTGCCAGCCGACTAGCGGGAGGGCCAAATTCAGCAGATACGCAGTATTTT. Looking up the rest from reference TRBV19 and TRBJ2-3 gives the full variable domain: DGGITQSPKYLFRKEGQNVTLSCEQNLNHDAMYWYRQDPGQGLRLIYYSQIVNDFQKGDIAEGYSVSREKKESFPLTVTSAQKNPTAFYLCASRLAGGPNSADTQYFGPGTRLTVL.

The chain joins TRBV21-1 to TRBJ2-7; TRBD2, the D gene given by the table, was not confirmed from the DNA. TRBV21-1 is labeled a pseudogene. This CDR3 is 14 amino acids long. The CDR3 DNA sequence: TGTGCCAGCAGCAAAGACCAGCGGGGCTACGAGCAGTACGTC. This sequence encodes CASSKDQRGYEQYV.

The chain carries TRBV15 and TRBJ1-2; 8 nucleotides agree with TRBD1. Germline values: CDR1 LNHNV, CDR2 YYDKDF (reference sequence). The ends lost 3 bases at V and 6 bases at J; junction bases unmatched: 6. The CDR3 is 14 residues long. The CDR3 protein is CATSSLTGDDGYTF. In DNA, the CDR3 is TGTGCCACCAGCAGTCTGACAGGGGACGATGGCTACACCTTC.

This clone was seen many times. The chain uses TRBV18 and TRBJ1-5; a weak D match, TRBD1 (6 bases). Germline CDR1 KGHSH, CDR2 LQKENI. The V and J ends lost 2 bases and 7 bases respectively, with 15 bases between them. The CDR3 spans 15 residues. The CDR3 is CASSPGGGLAQPQHF. CDR3 in DNA: TGTGCCAGCTCACCAGGGGGCGGATTGGCACAGCCCCAGCATTTT.

The rearrangement uses TRBV2 and TRBJ2-7; D perhaps matches TRBD1 (5 bases). V was trimmed by 7 bases and J by 1 base, leaving 14 bases between them. In germline, CDR1 is SNHLY, CDR2 FYNNEI. The CDR3 runs 14 residues. The CDR3 DNA reads TGTGCCAGCAACTCACTTCAGGGATCCTACGAGCAGTACTTC. This encodes CASNSLQGSYEQYF.

This clone appeared a single time. This chain joins TRBV7-9 and TRBJ2-1; 8 positions match TRBD1. The ends lost 4 bases at V and 1 base at J; junction bases unmatched: 6. Germline-derived CDR1 and CDR2 are SEHNR and FQNEAQ (reference sequence). The CDR3 extends over 16 amino acids. The CDR3 nucleotides read TGTGCCAGCAGCTCTCTAACAGGGGGTTCCTACAATGAGCAGTTCTTC. Residues: CASSSLTGGSYNEQFF.

The V and J genes are TRBV5-1 and TRBJ2-5; maybe TRBD2 (5 bases). This CDR3 is built from 15 residues. Germline lookup yields CDR1 SGHRS and CDR2 YFSETQ. The V and J ends lost 4 bases and 10 bases respectively, with 23 bases between them. The CDR3 loop is CASSKDIYKSRDQYF. The CDR3 nucleotides read TGCGCCAGCAGCAAAGACATATACAAGAGTCGGGACCAGTACTTC.

This chain connects TRBV30 to TRBJ1-3; perhaps TRBD1 as D (6 bases). CDR1 and CDR2 (germline): GTSNPN, SVGIG (reference sequence). CDR3 length equals 17 residues. V dropped 2 bases and J dropped 0 bases, with 17 bases sitting between them. DNA for the CDR3: TGTGCCTGGAGTACCGACCGTCGACAGGTCTCTGGAAACACCATATATTTT. Its translation: CAWSTDRRQVSGNTIYF.

The gene calls are TRBV2 and TRBJ2-1; 7 bases match TRBD1. The germline CDR1 and CDR2 sequences are SNHLY and FYNNEI. The CDR3 has 13 residues. The junction had 6 bases not matched to a gene; V was cut back by 5 bases and J by 8 bases. DNA for the CDR3: TGTGCCAGCAGTCCGACAGGGATGCATGAGCAGTTCTTC. The encoded protein is CASSPTGMHEQFF.

This chain joins TRBV6-2 or TRBV6-3 and TRBJ1-2; D unresolved. Germline V lookup: CDR1 MNHEY, CDR2 SVGEGT. CDR3 length equals 14 residues. V shed 2 bases and J shed 2 bases, with 9 bases lying between them. The CDR3 coding sequence is TGTGCCAGCAGTTACGCGTCTCGAAACTATGGCTACACCTTC. This codes for CASSYASRNYGYTF.

The V gene is TRBV19, the J gene TRBJ2-1; weak D call: TRBD2 (6 bases). The germline V gene has CDR1 LNHDA and CDR2 SQIVND (reference sequence). Trimming cost V 7 bases and J 6 bases, with 16 bases left between them. The CDR3 consists of 14 residues. The CDR3 loop reads CASKPLNGGNEQFF. As DNA, the CDR3 is TGTGCCAGTAAACCTTTGAACGGGGGCAATGAGCAGTTCTTC.

The genes are TRBV7-6 and TRBJ2-1; D uncertain. Germline CDR1 and CDR2: SGHVS and FNYEAQ. The CDR3 is 14 amino acids. Trimming pared 2 bases from V and 3 bases from J, leaving 8 bases between. CDR3: CASSLNSHYNEQFF. The CDR3 nucleotides are TGTGCCAGCAGCTTAAACAGTCACTACAATGAGCAGTTCTTC.

The CDR3 spells CAWSATPTGTYYNEQFF. CDR3 sequence (DNA): TGTGCCTGGAGTGCAACACCGACAGGGACTTACTACAATGAGCAGTTCTTC. This sequence joins TRBV30 and TRBJ2-1; D might be TRBD1 (7 bases). The CDR3 runs to 17 residues. The V gene's germline CDR1 is GTSNPN and CDR2 SVGIG (reference sequence). Trimming cost V 1 base and J 3 bases, with 19 bases left between them.

The chain uses TRBV18 and TRBJ2-1; D possibly corresponds to TRBD1 (5 bases). This CDR3 is built from 13 residues. Between the trimmed V and J ends, which lost 2 bases and 8 bases, there was a span of 10 bases. Germline V lookup: CDR1 KGHSH, CDR2 LQKENI. The CDR3 DNA reads TGTGCCAGCTCACCAGGGGCAGCCCATGAGCAGTTCTTC. The encoded protein is CASSPGAAHEQFF. Together with reference TRBV18 and TRBJ2-1, the CDR3 gives the full variable domain: NAGVMQNPRHLVRRRGQEARLRCSPMKGHSHVYWYRQLPEEGLKFMVYLQKENIIDESGMPKERFSAEFPKEGPSILRIQQVVRGDSAAYFCASSPGAAHEQFFGPGTRLTVL.

The chain employs TRBV7-3 and TRBJ1-1; D is possibly TRBD1 (6 bases). Germline V gene sequence: CDR1 SGHTA, CDR2 FQGTGA. Trimming took off 1 base at V and 3 bases at J, with 6 bases between the two ends. The length of the CDR3 is 13 residues. CDR3 in DNA: TGTGCCAGCAGCTTAAAGGGGGACACTGAAGCTTTCTTT. This translates into CASSLKGDTEAFF.

V and J are TRBV25-1 and TRBJ1-1, with D possibly TRBD1 on 6 matching bases. Trimming took 6 bases from V and 0 from J, leaving 11 bases between them. The CDR3 has 14 residues. Germline CDR1 reads MGHDK; CDR2 reads SYGVNS. The CDR3 loop is CASRQGPMNTEAFF. The CDR3 nucleotides read TGTGCCAGCAGACAGGGACCAATGAACACTGAAGCTTTCTTT.

The chain has TRBV12-5 and TRBJ2-1, with 16 bases that match TRBD2. The trim removed 1 base at V and 0 bases at J, leaving 9 bases unmatched. Germline values: CDR1 LGHNT, CDR2 FRNRAP. The CDR3 is 21 residues long. The CDR3, as DNA: TGTGCTAGTGGTTTGGGGGCCCCAGGGACTAGCGGGAGGGCCTCCTACAATGAGCAGTTCTTC. Protein sequence: CASGLGAPGTSGRASYNEQFF.

The rearrangement links TRBV24-1 to TRBJ1-2; 10 bases fit TRBD1. Germline trimming cut 3 bases from V and 3 bases from J; bases unmatched to any gene: 3. The CDR3 consists of 15 residues. Germline V gene sequence: CDR1 KGHDR, CDR2 SFDVKD. The CDR3 sequence: CATSDGGQGDYGYTF. CDR3 in DNA: TGTGCCACCAGTGATGGAGGACAGGGGGACTATGGCTACACCTTC.

In DNA, the CDR3 is TGTGCCAGCAGCTTAACAGGGGGTACGTGGCAGCCCCAGCATTTT. Protein: CASSLTGGTWQPQHF. The chain combines TRBV5-8 with TRBJ1-5; 8 nucleotides line up with TRBD1. Germline V gene data show CDR1 as SGHTS and CDR2 as YDEGEE. The CDR3 sequence is 15 residues long. The trim removed 2 bases at V and 7 bases at J, leaving 8 bases unmatched.

This clone came up a few times. The V gene is TRBV14, the J gene TRBJ1-1; D remains ambiguous. Germline CDR1 and CDR2: SGHDN and FVKESK. V lost 0 bases, J lost 2 bases, and 10 bases lay in between. The CDR3 is 15 amino acids. CDR3 in DNA: TGTGCCAGCAGCCAAGACAGGATTTCCAACACTGAAGCTTTCTTT. Protein product: CASSQDRISNTEAFF.

J is TRBJ2-7 and V is TRBV27; 12 bases agree with TRBD2. The CDR3 sequence is 15 residues long. Germline CDR1 reads MNHEY; CDR2 reads SMNVEV (reference sequence). The junction had 6 bases not matched to a gene; V was cut back by 7 bases and J by 2 bases. CDR3: CASKRTSGVTYEQYV. CDR3 sequence (DNA): TGTGCCAGCAAACGGACTAGCGGGGTGACCTACGAGCAGTACGTC.

This clone was found a few times. This chain links TRBV24-1 with TRBJ2-1; D gene ambiguous. The CDR3 extends over 16 amino acids. Trimming cost V 2 bases and J 1 base, with 11 bases left between them. Germline lookup yields CDR1 KGHDR and CDR2 SFDVKD. In DNA, the CDR3 is TGTGCCACCAGTGATTCCCAGGCCCCGTCCTACAATGAGCAGTTCTTC. Encoded protein: CATSDSQAPSYNEQFF.

CDR3 in DNA: TGTGCCAGCAGCTCCCGCGGTGGGTTGGGCACAGATACGCAGTATTTT. Translated, it gives CASSSRGGLGTDTQYF. The genes are TRBV7-3 and TRBJ2-3; D is undetermined. The V gene's germline CDR1 is SGHTA and CDR2 FQGTGA. V lost 4 bases to trimming and J lost 1 base, with 15 bases between them. This CDR3 has 16 residues.